Listed below are T cell receptor beta chains from one sample, sequenced in a study of cytotoxic CD8 clonotypes in ibrutinib-treated CLL. TCRdb's table, derived via immunoSEQ multiplex PCR, lists solely in-frame clones and lacks some. The table records 150,000 or so clones, about 80% of them present only once. This specimen consisted of PBMCs, obtained after 12 months of ibrutinib treatment. The receptors stem from a human donor with chronic lymphocytic leukemia. Each CDR3 is given with its conserved first and last residue. Fields, in order: D gene, V gene, clone size, J gene, CDR3 DNA, CDR3 protein. A D gene is named only where the DNA matches it firmly. Where a row states a size, it is once, few, many or the class of an expanded clone; other rows omit it.

d_call: TRBD2
v_call: TRBV18
clone_size: NA
j_call: TRBJ2-7
cdr3_nt: TGTGCCAGCGCCGATAGCGGGAGCAGCAACGAGCAGTACTTC
cdr3_aa: CASADSGSSNEQYF

d_call: NA
v_call: TRBV2
clone_size: NA
j_call: TRBJ2-1
cdr3_nt: TGTGCCACCGTAGTCCTCGGTCGGGATGAGCAGTTCTTC
cdr3_aa: CATVVLGRDEQFF

d_call: TRBD2
v_call: TRBV7-3
clone_size: NA
j_call: TRBJ2-5
cdr3_nt: TGTGCCAGCAGCCAACTAGCGGGGTTACAAGAGACCCAGTACTTC
cdr3_aa: CASSQLAGLQETQYF

d_call: TRBD2
v_call: TRBV10-1
clone_size: NA
j_call: TRBJ2-5
cdr3_nt: TGCGCCAGCAGTGGGAGCGGGAGTGAGACCCAGTACTTC
cdr3_aa: CASSGSGSETQYF

d_call: TRBD1
v_call: TRBV28
clone_size: NA
j_call: TRBJ2-7
cdr3_nt: TGTGCCAGCAGTTCGGGACAGGACTCCTACGAGCAGTACTTC
cdr3_aa: CASSSGQDSYEQYF

d_call: NA
v_call: TRBV5-1
clone_size: NA
j_call: TRBJ1-1
cdr3_nt: TGCGCCAGCAGCTTTCAGTCGGACACTGAAGCTTTCTTT
cdr3_aa: CASSFQSDTEAFF

d_call: NA
v_call: TRBV18
clone_size: NA
j_call: TRBJ2-7
cdr3_nt: TGTGCCAGCTCACCCAGCCGAGCAGAACCCTACGAGCAGTACTTC
cdr3_aa: CASSPSRAEPYEQYF

d_call: NA
v_call: TRBV18
clone_size: NA
j_call: TRBJ1-1
cdr3_nt: TGTGCCAGCTCACCGGCGGCTGAAGCTTTCTTT
cdr3_aa: CASSPAAEAFF

d_call: TRBD1
v_call: TRBV27
clone_size: NA
j_call: TRBJ2-7
cdr3_nt: TGTGCCAGCAGTTTGATTGGGACAGGGAGCCTAGAGCAGTACTTC
cdr3_aa: CASSLIGTGSLEQYF

d_call: TRBD1
v_call: TRBV4-2
clone_size: NA
j_call: TRBJ2-2
cdr3_nt: TGTGCCAGCAGCCAAGACGACAGGGAGGGGGAGCTGTTTTTT
cdr3_aa: CASSQDDREGELFF

d_call: NA
v_call: TRBV7-2
clone_size: NA
j_call: TRBJ1-1
cdr3_nt: TGTGCCAGCAGCTTAGAGGTATCAGGGGTCACTGAAGCTTTCTTT
cdr3_aa: CASSLEVSGVTEAFF

d_call: TRBD2
v_call: TRBV30
clone_size: once
j_call: TRBJ2-7
cdr3_nt: TGTGCCTGGCAACCGGGACTAGCGGGATACGAGCAGTACTTC
cdr3_aa: CAWQPGLAGYEQYF

d_call: TRBD1
v_call: TRBV28
clone_size: NA
j_call: TRBJ1-2
cdr3_nt: TGTGCCAGCAGGCCCCTCGGGAGGGGGCGAGCATATGGCTACACCTTC
cdr3_aa: CASRPLGRGRAYGYTF

d_call: TRBD1
v_call: TRBV6-5
clone_size: NA
j_call: TRBJ1-2
cdr3_nt: TGTGCCAGCAGTGGTTGGACAGGCGGTGGCTACACCTTC
cdr3_aa: CASSGWTGGGYTF

d_call: TRBD2
v_call: TRBV7-2
clone_size: NA
j_call: TRBJ2-1
cdr3_nt: TGTGCCAGCAGTCGACTAGCGGGGAGCTCCTACAATGAGCAGTTCTTC
cdr3_aa: CASSRLAGSSYNEQFF

d_call: TRBD2
v_call: TRBV5-1
clone_size: few
j_call: TRBJ2-7
cdr3_nt: TGCGCCAGCAGCAAGACCCGGACTAGCGGAGGGGTCTACGAGCAGTACTTC
cdr3_aa: CASSKTRTSGGVYEQYF

d_call: TRBD2
v_call: TRBV7-2
clone_size: NA
j_call: TRBJ2-5
cdr3_nt: TGTGCCAGCAGCCCCAGACTAGCTTCTCAAGAGACCCAGTACTTC
cdr3_aa: CASSPRLASQETQYF

d_call: NA
v_call: TRBV4-1
clone_size: NA
j_call: TRBJ2-3
cdr3_nt: TGCGCCAGCAGCCCCCTTGGACAAATGGATACGCAGTATTTT
cdr3_aa: CASSPLGQMDTQYF